This is a list of T cell receptor beta chains from one sample in a study of PD-1 blockade in classical Hodgkin lymphoma. Sequenced by immunoSEQ multiplex PCR; TCRdb stores in-frame clones only, minus some. The data hold 35,000 to 45,000 clones, with over 55% observed a single time. Here the sequenced sample was peripheral blood mononuclear cells (PBMCs), taken at baseline. The source is a human donor with classical Hodgkin lymphoma. CDR3s include the opening cysteine and the closing phenylalanine or tryptophan.

TRBV6-6	CASSAGAYEQYF
TRBV6-5	CASSYSAGGRNEQFF
TRBV2	CASGGEDAGQFF
TRBV2	CASSEINEQYF
TRBV9	CASSPSGGQGAYEQYF
TRBV4-3	CASSQDQSTALHYEQYF
TRBV9	CASGQGYTGELFF
TRBV9	CASSVEITASGGADSSTGELFF
TRBV29-1	CSALNLDRTSSGNTIYF
TRBV30	CAWSVQGDEQYF
TRBV6-5	CASTGGYGYTF
TRBV27	CASSHPWDNGYTF
TRBV7-6	CASSSRLAGGPFGELFF
TRBV2	CASSDWRGAYEQYF
TRBV15	CATSRLYRDREGGDYGYTF
TRBV14	CASSVNYEQYF
TRBV7-2	CASSLDPVLGTQYF
TRBV28	CASSSYRTGSTSNRNTIYF
TRBV10-3	CANQGVNTEAFF
TRBV15	CATSNRGVYGYTF
TRBV2	CASTLQGPSFTEAFF
TRBV6-6	CASSYSRALSSYEQYF
TRBV4-1	CASSQTYTEAFF
TRBV5-5	CASSSTGFREQYF
TRBV18	CASSPGDWTDQETQYF
TRBV6-6	CASRGQIQETQYF
TRBV5-4	CASSLVSSYNEQFF
TRBV11-2	CASSLEAGALYEQYF
TRBV5-1	CASSDSDDEQFF
TRBV11-2	CASRPPGDSTDTQYF
TRBV13	CASSLVGTGGGGGYTF
TRBV6-5	CASRGASGFYNEQFF
TRBV18	CASSPPTGRNSPLHF